A selection of T cell receptor beta chains follows, all from one sample in a study of shared clonotypes between healthy human individuals. Assay used: immunoSEQ multiplex PCR; TCRdb lists only in-frame clones, some missing. Among 2 million to 2.5 million clones listed, approximately 93% were seen once. Sequences were obtained from naive CD4+ T cells from PBMCs. Receptor source: a man younger than 35 in good health. Some clones in this sample may be carry-over from other donors' samples. CDR3s include the opening cysteine and the closing phenylalanine or tryptophan. The D gene is left open where the match is weak. Rows may omit the clone size; those that give it use once, few, many or a size class.

J gene | clone size | D gene | V gene | CDR3 DNA | CDR3 protein
TRBJ2-1 | . | . | TRBV14 | TGTGCCAGCAGCACCGAGCGGAGACGGGGCGAGCAGTTCTTC | CASSTERRRGEQFF
TRBJ2-3 | . | . | TRBV15 | TGTGCCACCAGCAGAGTTGGGACTGGGATGAGCACAGATACGCAGTATTTT | CATSRVGTGMSTDTQYF
TRBJ2-7 | once | . | TRBV29-1 | TGCAGCGTCACTGGGAGCTCCTACGAGCAGTACTTC | CSVTGSSYEQYF
TRBJ2-7 | . | TRBD1 | TRBV15 | TGTGCCACCAGCGAGGGCAGGGGGCCCTACGAGCAGTACTTC | CATSEGRGPYEQYF
TRBJ1-5 | . | . | TRBV18 | TGTGCCAGCTCACCACGAGGGCGTATAAGTAATAGCAATCAGCCCCAGCATTTT | CASSPRGRISNSNQPQHF
TRBJ2-7 | . | TRBD2 | TRBV6-1 | TGTGCCAGACCCCTGAGCGGGAGGGCCATCGAGCAGTACTTC | CARPLSGRAIEQYF
TRBJ2-2 | . | . | TRBV5-1 | TGCGCCAGCAGCTTGGTTTACGGCAGGGGGAACACCGGGGAGCTGTTTTTT | CASSLVYGRGNTGELFF
TRBJ2-3 | . | . | TRBV27 | TGTGCCAGCAGTTTACCCCGCGGGAAGGGCACAGATACGCAGTATTTT | CASSLPRGKGTDTQYF
TRBJ2-5 | . | . | TRBV27 | TGTGCCAGCAGTTTGGGCGGGGCGTACCAAGAGACCCAGTACTTC | CASSLGGAYQETQYF
TRBJ2-1 | . | TRBD2 | TRBV9 | TGTGCCAGCAGCGCCCCCCGCCTAGCGGACTACAATGAGCAGTTCTTC | CASSAPRLADYNEQFF
TRBJ2-1 | . | . | TRBV21-1 | TGTGCCAGCAGCAAAGCGTTCTGGTTCTTC | CASSKAFWFF
TRBJ2-7 | . | . | TRBV5-4 | TGTGCCAGCAGCTTGGACAGGAAAACCTCCCACGAGCAGTACTTC | CASSLDRKTSHEQYF
TRBJ2-7 | . | . | TRBV6-5 | TGTGCCAGCAGTTACGGCCGGGACCGCTGCTTC | CASSYGRDRCF
TRBJ2-2 | once | . | TRBV15 | TGTGCCACCAGCAGAGTTCTAGCGAACACCGGGGAGCTGTTTTTT | CATSRVLANTGELFF
TRBJ2-3 | . | TRBD2 | TRBV5-6 | TGTGCCAGCAGCCGGGCTGGAAGCGGGAGAGTCGGGGATACGCAGTATTTT | CASSRAGSGRVGDTQYF
TRBJ2-7 | . | . | TRBV7-2 | TGTGCCAGCAGTGGGGACACTGGCTCCTACGAGCAGTACTTC | CASSGDTGSYEQYF
TRBJ2-1 | . | TRBD2 | TRBV7-2 | TGTGCCAGCAGCTCCGTTGGAGCGGGGATCTCCTACAATGAGCAGTTCTTC | CASSSVGAGISYNEQFF
TRBJ1-1 | . | . | TRBV29-1 | TGCAGCGTTGACCTGGGACTGAACACTGAAGCTTTCTTT | CSVDLGLNTEAFF
TRBJ2-1 | . | TRBD1 | TRBV5-1 | TGCGCCAGCAGCGCCGGGACAGGGGTTCAATCTGGAGAGTTCTTC | CASSAGTGVQSGEFF
TRBJ2-7 | . | TRBD2 | TRBV7-6 | TGTGCCAGCAGCCGCGACCGGGGGGGCGAGCAGTACTTC | CASSRDRGGEQYF
TRBJ1-6 | . | TRBD1 | TRBV6-5 | TGTGCCAGCACCCGACAGGGGCAGGCACCCCTCCACTTT | CASTRQGQAPLHF
TRBJ2-1 | . | TRBD2 | TRBV7-2 | TGTGCCAGCAGCTTAGGGGCCGGACTAGTCGCCCACAATGAGCAGTTCTTC | CASSLGAGLVAHNEQFF
TRBJ2-3 | . | TRBD2 | TRBV5-1 | TGCGCCAGCAGCCACACGAAAGCGGGAGGTACCACAGATACGCAGTATTTT | CASSHTKAGGTTDTQYF
TRBJ2-7 | . | TRBD2 | TRBV9 | TGTGCCAGCAGCGCGACTAGCGGGGGCTACGAGCAGTACTTC | CASSATSGGYEQYF
TRBJ1-1 | . | . | TRBV2 | TGTGCCAGCAGTGAAGAGAAGGTAACTAAGACAGAAGCTTTCTTT | CASSEEKVTKTEAFF
TRBJ1-2 | . | . | TRBV12-5 | TGTGCTAGCAGGGGAGGTCGAAACTATGGCTACACCTTC | CASRGGRNYGYTF
TRBJ2-3 | once | . | TRBV6-1 | TGTGCCAGCAGGCCCAGGGTTGGGTTCACAGATACGCAGTATTTT | CASRPRVGFTDTQYF
TRBJ2-7 | . | . | TRBV5-1 | TGCGCCAGCAGCGCCGACAGGCTCTACGAGCAGTACTTC | CASSADRLYEQYF
TRBJ2-7 | . | . | TRBV7-2 | TGTGCCAGCAGCCTTGTTCTGCAGGGAAGTCACGAGCAGTACTTC | CASSLVLQGSHEQYF
TRBJ2-7 | once | TRBD2 | TRBV7-9 | TGTGCCAGCAGCTTAGTGGCTAGCGGATTCTACGAGCAGTACTTC | CASSLVASGFYEQYF
TRBJ1-4 | . | . | TRBV18 | TGTGCCAGCTCACTCGACGTCGGGGCAACTAATGAAAAACTGTTTTTT | CASSLDVGATNEKLFF
TRBJ1-2 | . | . | TRBV6-4 | TGTGCCAGCAGTGACTCGGTGGAGGCAGGGAGAGGCTACACCTTC | CASSDSVEAGRGYTF